This note documents a single TCR beta chain sequence. This entry comes from a study of blood T cell repertoires in COVID-19. As originally analysed: Cell counts per sample came from amplifying reference gene primers. Clones were read by immunoSEQ multiplex PCR, and TCRdb kept only the in-frame ones, dropping some. Clone size and V and J calls were adopted from that table, with D and trimming inferred from the DNA. The sample gives 99,000 or so clones, around nine tenths of which show up once; 4% to 6% is in the top ten. From germline, CDR1 is GTSNPN and CDR2 SVGIG (reference sequence). V gave up 2 bases and J gave up 5 bases, with 12 bases separating them. CDR3 length equals 13 residues.

The sequence derives from a human donor in a cohort sampled during active COVID-19. The genes are TRBV30 and TRBJ1-1; no definite D call. The source material was peripheral blood. The CDR3 spells CAWSIEGWTEAFF. CDR3 nucleotide sequence: TGTGCCTGGAGTATAGAGGGATGGACTGAAGCTTTCTTT. The full variable domain, completed using reference TRBV30 and TRBJ1-1, is SQTIHQWPATLVQPVGSPLSLECTVEGTSNPNLYWYRQAAGRGLQLLFYSVGIGQISSEVPQNLSASRPQDRQFILSSKKLLLSDSGFYLCAWSIEGWTEAFFGQGTRLTVV.